Listed here are 28 T cell receptor beta chains from one sample, sequenced in a study of blood T cell repertoires in COVID-19. Method: immunoSEQ multiplex PCR; TCRdb's copy keeps in-frame clones and lacks some. Among 26,000 or so clones listed, about 92% were seen once. Sequenced sample: peripheral blood. These receptors all stem from a human donor in a cohort sampled during active COVID-19.

The chain combines TRBV6-1 with TRBJ1-1, with 7 bases fitting TRBD1. Trimming took 1 base from V and 6 from J; bases not matched to a gene: 11. This CDR3 is built from 16 residues. Germline CDR1 MNHNS, CDR2 SASEGT. The CDR3 DNA reads as TGTGCCAGCAGTGAAGTTCTCCGGGCAGGGGGTCCTGAAGCTTTCTTT. This gives the protein CASSEVLRAGGPEAFF.

The CDR3 nucleotides are TGTGCCAGCAGCCCCACAGGGAGAGAGACCCAGTACTTC. This encodes CASSPTGRETQYF. The chain uses TRBV3-1 (or the pseudogene TRBV3-2) and TRBJ2-5, with D perhaps TRBD1 (6 bases). Germline V CDR1 and CDR2: LGHDT, YNNKEL (reference sequence). The CDR3 has 13 residues. The germline V and J ends were trimmed by 4 bases and 4 bases, with 10 bases remaining between them.

The V gene is TRBV10-3, the J gene TRBJ2-7; 9 bases map to TRBD2. The V gene end was trimmed by 3 bases and the J gene end by 5 bases; junction bases not matched to a gene: 5. CDR1 and CDR2 (germline): ENHRY, SYGVKD. The CDR3 totals 14 residues. CDR3 in DNA: TGTGCCATCAGTGACGGGGCGGGGGGGCACGAGCAGTACTTC. Protein product: CAISDGAGGHEQYF.

V and J are TRBV10-3 and TRBJ1-2; no clear D. V gave up 0 bases and J gave up 4 bases, with 12 bases separating them. Per the germline V gene, CDR1 is ENHRY and CDR2 is SYGVKD. The CDR3 is 15 amino acids. The CDR3 nucleotides are TGTGCCATCAGTGAGTCCAACTCAGGCATCTATGGCTACACCTTC. Protein: CAISESNSGIYGYTF.

This clone has only a few counts. The chain has TRBV11-2 and TRBJ2-7; tentatively, D is TRBD1 (5 bases). Germline CDR1 SGHAT, CDR2 FQNNGV. Trimming left V 4 bases short and J 1 base short, with 11 bases between. This CDR3 is 14 amino acids long. Here the CDR3 reads CASSWSQGSYEQYV. For the CDR3, the DNA is TGTGCCAGCAGCTGGAGCCAGGGTTCCTACGAGCAGTACGTC.

The J gene is TRBJ1-2, the V gene TRBV12-5; D gene ambiguous. V shed 2 bases and J shed 2 bases, with 24 bases lying between them. There are 19 residues in the CDR3. The germline CDR1 and CDR2 sequences are LGHNT and FRNRAP. The CDR3 DNA sequence: TGTGCTAGTGGTTTGAAATCCCGAAGGCCTATGGGAGCCAACTATGGCTACACCTTC. As protein: CASGLKSRRPMGANYGYTF.

The chain employs TRBV7-2 and TRBJ1-4; 7 nucleotides align to TRBD1. CDR1 and CDR2 from the germline V gene are SGHTA and FQGNSA. The V segment lost 2 bases and the J segment 0 bases; nucleotides outside the gene matches: 0. The CDR3 runs 15 residues. The CDR3 bases are TGTGCCAGCAGCTTACAGGGGGCAACTAATGAAAAACTGTTTTTT. Encoded protein: CASSLQGATNEKLFF.

The chain uses TRBV7-2 and TRBJ2-1; D is possibly TRBD2 (6 bases). V gave up 5 bases and J gave up 0 bases, with 17 bases separating them. CDR1 and CDR2 from the germline V gene are SGHTA and FQGNSA. CDR3 length equals 17 residues. CDR3 region: CASSQRGRGSSYNEQFF. CDR3 DNA sequence: TGTGCCAGCAGCCAAAGAGGCCGGGGGAGCTCCTACAATGAGCAGTTCTTC.

The V call is TRBV2, the J call TRBJ2-7; 8 positions agree with TRBD1. Germline V CDR1 and CDR2: SNHLY, FYNNEI. The J segment lost 1 base and the V segment lost 10 bases, leaving 6 bases of the junction unmatched. The CDR3 totals 13 residues. CDR3 bases: TGTGCCAAAAGGGACAGGCTTTCCTACGAGCAGTACTTC. Its protein product is CAKRDRLSYEQYF.

This clone was seen only a few times. The genes are TRBV7-9 and TRBJ1-2, with 7 nucleotides matching TRBD1. The germline CDR1 and CDR2 sequences are SEHNR and FQNEAQ (reference sequence). With V trimmed by 2 bases and J by 6 bases, 21 bases remained unmatched. This CDR3 has 19 amino acids. CDR3 nucleotide sequence: TGTGCCAGCAGCTTATATCCGATGACAGGGCGAGCTATGGGGGATGGCTACACCTTC. It specifies CASSLYPMTGRAMGDGYTF.

CDR3 amino acids: CASSFYSSYEQYF. CDR3 nucleotide sequence: TGTGCCAGCAGCTTTTACAGCTCCTACGAGCAGTACTTC. The chain has TRBV11-3 and TRBJ2-7, with D hard to call. The CDR3 sequence is 13 residues long. The germline V gene encodes CDR1 SGHNT and CDR2 YENEEA. V was cut by 3 bases and J by 0 bases, with 6 bases left in between. Looking up the rest from reference TRBV11-3 and TRBJ2-7 gives the full variable domain: EAGVVQSPRYKIIEKKQPVAFWCNPISGHNTLYWYLQNLGQGPELLIRYENEEAVDDSQLPKDRFSAERLKGVDSTLKIQPAELGDSAVYLCASSFYSSYEQYFGPGTRLTVT.

The V gene is TRBV5-1, the J gene TRBJ1-4; D possibly corresponds to TRBD1 (6 bases). Germline CDR1 reads SGHRS; CDR2 reads YFSETQ. The CDR3 is made up of 16 amino acids. V was pared by 1 base and J by 0 bases, with 10 bases between. The CDR3 spells CASSLSGGPTNEKLFF. The CDR3 DNA reads TGCGCCAGCAGCTTGAGCGGGGGGCCAACTAATGAAAAACTGTTTTTT.

The genes are TRBV11-2 and TRBJ1-2, with 7 bases that match TRBD1. The CDR3 sequence is 15 residues long. V dropped 0 bases and J dropped 4; count of bases not matched to a gene: 5. The germline V gene has CDR1 SGHAT and CDR2 FQNNGV. The CDR3 DNA is TGTGCCAGCAGCTTAGAGTACAGGGGAGCCTATGGCTACACCTTC. Protein sequence: CASSLEYRGAYGYTF.

CDR3 residues: CASSHGTGGSGQYV. CDR3 in DNA: TGTGCCAGCAGCCATGGGACAGGGGGCTCTGGGCAGTACGTC. The genes are TRBV5-5 and TRBJ2-7, with 12 bases that match TRBD1. V trimming: 4 bases; J trimming: 9 bases; junction bases outside the gene matches: 8. This CDR3 is 14 amino acids long. Germline assignment: CDR1 SGHKS and CDR2 YYEKEE (reference sequence).

The sample holds one count of this clone. J is TRBJ1-4 and V is TRBV28; 7 positions match TRBD1. Trimming removed 3 bases from V and 3 bases from J; junction bases left unmatched: 1. The length of the CDR3 is 14 residues. CDR1 and CDR2 from the germline V gene are MDHEN and SYDVKM. This CDR3 reads CASSFGTANEKLFF. CDR3 coding DNA: TGTGCCAGCAGTTTTGGGACAGCTAATGAAAAACTGTTTTTT.

This clone was observed a handful of times. This CDR3 is CASSLTGTGAEKLFF. The CDR3 nucleotides are TGTGCCAGCAGCTTAACCGGGACAGGGGCCGAAAAACTGTTTTTT. The chain employs TRBV7-3 and TRBJ1-4; 10 positions match TRBD1. Germline V gene data show CDR1 as SGHTA and CDR2 as FQGTGA. Losses at the gene ends were 0 bases for V and 8 bases for J; bases not matched to a gene: 3. The CDR3 extends over 15 amino acids.

This sequence joins TRBV7-9 and TRBJ1-1; D is ambiguous. Trimming shortened V by 7 bases and J by 7 bases, and 10 bases separated the two germline ends. The V gene's germline CDR1 is SEHNR and CDR2 FQNEAQ (reference sequence). The CDR3 is 11 amino acids. The CDR3 region has the DNA TGTGCCAGCATCCGAACCGGTGAAGCTTTCTTT. It yields the protein CASIRTGEAFF.

V is TRBV2 and J is TRBJ1-1; 7 nucleotides align to TRBD1. Germline CDR1 is SNHLY and CDR2 is FYNNEI. CDR3 length: 14 amino acids. The J segment lost 3 bases and the V segment lost 6 bases, leaving 7 bases of the junction unmatched. DNA of the CDR3: TGTGCCAGCAGGGAGGACAGGTTCGACACTGAAGCTTTCTTT. It specifies CASREDRFDTEAFF.

This sequence joins TRBV5-1 and TRBJ2-3; TRBD1 matches 9 bases. CDR1 is SGHRS and CDR2 is YFSETQ in the germline V gene. V lost 3 bases, J lost 2 bases, and 4 bases stayed unmatched. CDR3 size: 15 residues. In nucleotides, the CDR3 is TGCGCCAGCAGCTGGGGGACAGGGAACACAGATACGCAGTATTTT. Its translation: CASSWGTGNTDTQYF.

V gene TRBV29-1 combines with J gene TRBJ1-2; no clear D gene. V lost 4 bases to trimming and J lost 4 bases, with 10 bases between them. The CDR3 is 12 amino acids. Per germline, CDR1 SQVTM and CDR2 ANQGSEA. CDR3 sequence reads: CSVAGVGYGYTF. In nucleotides, the CDR3 is TGCAGCGTTGCCGGGGTCGGCTATGGCTACACCTTC.

The gene calls are TRBV18 and TRBJ2-3; 8 bases fit TRBD1. This CDR3 is built from 16 residues. Germline V gene lookup returns CDR1 KGHSH and CDR2 LQKENI. Trimming took 2 bases from V and 2 from J; bases not matched to a gene: 6. The CDR3 region has the DNA TGTGCCAGCTCACCAACCGGGACAGGCCTCACAGATACGCAGTATTTT. It translates to CASSPTGTGLTDTQYF. Full variable domain (outside the CDR3, taken from reference TRBV18 and TRBJ2-3): NAGVMQNPRHLVRRRGQEARLRCSPMKGHSHVYWYRQLPEEGLKFMVYLQKENIIDESGMPKERFSAEFPKEGPSILRIQQVVRGDSAAYFCASSPTGTGLTDTQYFGPGTRLTVL.

The sample holds one count of this clone. V is TRBV11-2 and J is TRBJ2-3; D is possibly TRBD1 (7 bases). This CDR3 has 16 amino acids. V lost 5 bases to trimming and J lost 2 bases, with 17 bases between them. Germline loops: CDR1 SGHAT, CDR2 FQNNGV. The CDR3 is CASSPGGPLFTDTQYF. The CDR3 nucleotides read TGTGCCAGCAGCCCAGGGGGGCCCCTCTTCACAGATACGCAGTATTTT. The full variable domain, with the rest looked up from reference TRBV11-2 and TRBJ2-3, is EAGVAQSPRYKIIEKRQSVAFWCNPISGHATLYWYQQILGQGPKLLIQFQNNGVVDDSQLPKDRFSAERLKGVDSTLKIQPAKLEDSAVYLCASSPGGPLFTDTQYFGPGTRLTVL.

The chain is built from TRBV18 and TRBJ1-1; a weak D match, TRBD1 (5 bases). Trimming pared 3 bases from V and 1 base from J, leaving 18 bases between. Germline V gene lookup returns CDR1 KGHSH and CDR2 LQKENI. This CDR3 has 17 residues. The CDR3 loop reads CASSPLGLGRGNTEAFF. The DNA of the CDR3 is TGTGCCAGCTCACCTTTAGGGTTGGGAAGGGGGAACACTGAAGCTTTCTTT.

The gene calls are TRBV6-1 and TRBJ2-7; D is undetermined. This CDR3 contains 14 residues. CDR1 and CDR2 (germline): MNHNS, SASEGT. V dropped 0 bases and J dropped 3 bases, with 9 bases sitting between them. CDR3: CASSEAFGGYEQYV. CDR3 coding DNA: TGTGCCAGCAGTGAAGCGTTTGGCGGCTACGAGCAGTACGTC.

The chain is built from TRBV6-4 and TRBJ1-4; D is ambiguous. The germline V gene encodes CDR1 MRHNA and CDR2 SNTAGT. The V end lost 6 bases, the J end lost 0 bases, and 20 bases lay between the germline ends. CDR3 length: 18 residues. CDR3 protein: CASRAGRLTQPTNEKLFF. The CDR3 bases are TGTGCCAGCAGGGCGGGGAGGCTAACCCAGCCAACTAATGAAAAACTGTTTTTT.

This clone occurred a few times. The chain joins TRBV10-3 to TRBJ1-6, with D maybe TRBD1 (5 bases). This CDR3 has 15 residues. Per germline, CDR1 ENHRY and CDR2 SYGVKD. Trimming cost V 6 bases and J 7 bases, with 16 bases left between them. The CDR3 is CAISGREGKNSPLHF. The CDR3 coding sequence is TGTGCCATCAGCGGAAGGGAGGGGAAGAATTCACCCCTCCACTTT.

The genes are TRBV23-1 and TRBJ2-7; D perhaps matches TRBD1 (6 bases). TRBV23-1 is an open reading frame, and its role is uncertain. V was clipped by 2 bases and J by 3 bases, with 14 bases between them. This CDR3 has 15 residues. CDR3 coding DNA: TGCGCCAGCAGTCAACACTGGACAGCCGACTACGAGCAGTACTTC. This codes for CASSQHWTADYEQYF.

The chain is built from TRBV6-5 and TRBJ1-5, with D possibly TRBD1 on 6 matching bases. The CDR3 runs 15 residues. Per the germline V gene, CDR1 is MNHEY and CDR2 is SVGAGI. The V end was cut by 5 bases, the J end by 5 bases, with 16 bases between. CDR3 nucleotide sequence: TGTGCCAGCAGTCATCAATGGACAGAGCATCAGCCCCAGCATTTT. Translated: CASSHQWTEHQPQHF.